This TCR beta chain was obtained from a study of shared clonotypes between healthy human individuals. As for the study in general: Per-donor plates numbered three CD4 naive, three CD4 memory, two CD8 naive and one CD8 memory. Regarding the study as a whole: Naive CD4 clonotypes were shared across a handful of donors at around 5%. Few donors restricted represented genetic and exposure-history diversity.

A word on this clone: What it recognizes is unknown. Other nucleotide sequences from this sample produce the same CDR3.

Germline V gives CDR1 SGDLS, CDR2 YYNGEE. Trimming shortened V by 0 bases and J by 6 bases, and 7 bases separated the two germline ends. CDR3 length: 12 residues. Produced via immunoSEQ multiplex PCR; TCRdb's table is partial and in-frame only. Of about 690,000 clones in the sample, 90% were seen once. The sequenced sample was memory CD8+ T cells from PBMCs. Documented subset: CD45RO+ cells pooled with CCR7-negative TemRA cells. This rearrangement joins TRBV9 to TRBJ2-7; the D gene is possibly TRBD2 (6 bases). The TCR comes from a man aged 18 to 30 in good health. Some clones in this sample may be carry-over from other donors' samples. The CDR3 loop reads CASSVGGVEQYF. CDR3 sequence (DNA): TGTGCCAGCAGCGTAGGGGGGGTCGAGCAGTACTTC. Supplemented by reference TRBV9 and TRBJ2-7, the full variable domain reads DSGVTQTPKHLITATGQRVTLRCSPRSGDLSVYWYQQSLDQGLQFLIQYYNGEERAKGNILERFSAQQFPDLHSELNLSSLELGDSALYFCASSVGGVEQYFGPGTRLTVT.